This T cell receptor beta chain was identified during a study of blood T cell repertoires in COVID-19 (dated by TCRdb to about 2020). About the investigation overall: Samples from collaborators originated in the United States, Italy and Spain and spanned both the acute and convalescent phases of COVID-19. Samples were obtained from the ongoing ImmuneRACE study (first 160 participants) and from about 1,300 subjects provided by 6 global collaborators. Deeply sampled blood TCRbeta repertoires from subjects exposed to, actively infected with, or recovered from COVID-19 were included in the dataset. A de-identified subject ID, COVID-19 status, age in years and sex were almost always included in the sample metadata. The prospective study material was composed of cDNA or gDNA derived from T cells, B-cell-depleted T cells, or PBMCs. A freely available public database, intended as a resource for researchers studying the immune response to SARS-CoV-2, is where the repertoires were released. HLA class I and class II types, where available, came from metadata supplied by the sample provider rather than from assay-based typing.

General study outcomes and caveats: The quantity of clinical and demographic metadata differed by source and by participant and was supplied without curation.

TCRbeta CDR3 regions were amplified from genomic DNA by means of the immunoSEQ Assay, a bias-controlled multiplex PCR. On the study's bioinformatics: The number of nucleated cells in each sample was estimated by amplification of reference gene primers within the assay. To quantify the absolute abundance of each unique TCRbeta CDR3 rearrangement, sequence reads were collapsed and filtered. For each sample, productive Simpson clonality was calculated as the square root of Simpson's diversity index over productive rearrangements. TCRdb took this table from immuneACCESS and kept in-frame rearrangements with V and J called. Such tables lack part of the clones; where checked against another copy, unresolved V genes explain under half of the gap, and the rest is unexplained. The V and J calls and clone size come from that table; D and trimming were worked out from the DNA. For this sample the table gives 120,000 to 150,000 clones, of which approximately 80% were detected only once. The ten top clones hold 5% of the sample.

The CDR3 covers 18 residues, taking in both the cysteine and the phenylalanine. Only CDR3 DNA remains: 54 bases, in frame from the first base. The trim is 0 bases for V and 0 bases for J, with a gap of 15 bases between the germline ends. The germline V gene gives CDR1 as SGHVS and CDR2 as FNYEAQ. For this clone: It lacks a known antigen. It has no much larger one-base neighbor in the sample; base qualities were not kept.

The collaborating institutions used their own protocols to collect whole blood in K2EDTA tubes. For TCRbeta analysis, collaborator samples were shipped as frozen whole blood, as isolated PBMCs, or as DNA extracted from either sample type. The material sequenced was peripheral blood. This receptor was identified in a woman aged 50 to 60 with acute or convalescent COVID-19. The rearrangement combines TRBV7-6 with TRBJ1-3; possibly the D gene is TRBD1, per 5 matching bases. The DNA sequence is TGTGCCAGCAGCTTAGCTCACGACCGCGGGGGCTCTGGAAACACCATATATTTT. Its translation reads: CASSLAHDRGGSGNTIYF.